These T cell receptor beta chains were read from a single sample in a study of T cell repertoires in cytomegalovirus infection. These receptors lack a known antigen. TCRdb reprocessed the reads with MiXCR, giving one entry per CDR3 protein. The sample records 800,000 to 950,000 distinct CDR3 sequences, about 31% being singletons. The sequenced sample was cultured CD8+ T cells from PBMCs, obtained from culture after CMV antigen stimulation. The receptors here all came from a human donor in good health (CMV status not recorded). Some clones in this sample may be carry-over from other donors' samples. Each CDR3 is given with its conserved first and last residue. A D gene is named only where the DNA matches it firmly. Rows give clone size only sometimes, using once, few, many, or a class for an expanded clone.

v_gene: TRBV15; abundance: .; j_gene: TRBJ1-2; d_gene: TRBD1; CDR3aa: CATSGTDRGFNYGYTF; CDR3nt: TGTGCCACCAGCGGGACGGACAGGGGGTTTAACTATGGCTACACCTTC
v_gene: TRBV12-3/TRBV12-4; abundance: .; j_gene: TRBJ1-2; d_gene: .; CDR3aa: CASSHNWGNGYTF; CDR3nt: TGTGCCAGCAGCCATAATTGGGGGAATGGCTACACCTTC
v_gene: TRBV5-6; abundance: .; j_gene: TRBJ2-7; d_gene: .; CDR3aa: CASSLGTVTSYEQYF; CDR3nt: TGTGCCAGCAGCTTGGGGACGGTGACCTCCTACGAGCAGTACTTC
v_gene: TRBV6-2/TRBV6-3; abundance: .; j_gene: TRBJ2-1; d_gene: .; CDR3aa: CASSYGPAGTYNEQFF; CDR3nt: TGTGCCAGCAGTTACGGCCCAGCGGGTACCTACAATGAGCAGTTCTTC
v_gene: TRBV7-9; abundance: many; j_gene: TRBJ1-2; d_gene: TRBD1; CDR3aa: CASSTGTDRIYGYTF; CDR3nt: TGTGCCAGCAGCACCGGGACGGACAGGATCTATGGCTACACCTTC
v_gene: TRBV18; abundance: .; j_gene: TRBJ2-1; d_gene: .; CDR3aa: CASSPPAEGDNEQFF; CDR3nt: TGTGCCAGCTCACCACCGGCCGAAGGGGATAATGAGCAGTTCTTC
v_gene: TRBV4-1; abundance: .; j_gene: TRBJ2-1; d_gene: TRBD2; CDR3aa: CASSQDSGLAANEQFF; CDR3nt: TGCGCCAGCAGCCAAGACTCGGGACTAGCCGCGAATGAGCAGTTCTTC
v_gene: TRBV5-1; abundance: .; j_gene: TRBJ2-2; d_gene: TRBD2; CDR3aa: CASSSSTSGLGNTGELFF; CDR3nt: TGCGCCAGCAGCTCCTCCACTAGCGGGTTGGGGAACACCGGGGAGCTGTTTTTT
v_gene: TRBV9; abundance: .; j_gene: TRBJ1-2; d_gene: .; CDR3aa: CASSVFREGYGYTF; CDR3nt: TGTGCCAGCAGCGTATTCAGGGAAGGGTATGGCTACACCTTC
v_gene: TRBV10-1; abundance: .; j_gene: TRBJ2-3; d_gene: TRBD1; CDR3aa: CASSREGGRGGLGDTQYF; CDR3nt: TGCGCCAGCAGTCGAGAAGGGGGACGAGGGGGCCTTGGAGATACGCAGTATTTT
v_gene: TRBV5-6; abundance: few; j_gene: TRBJ2-3; d_gene: .; CDR3aa: CASSLNIGQLTDTQYF; CDR3nt: TGTGCCAGCAGCTTGAACATCGGACAGCTCACAGATACGCAGTATTTT
v_gene: TRBV6-2/TRBV6-3; abundance: few; j_gene: TRBJ1-1; d_gene: TRBD1; CDR3aa: CASSLRQGGNTEAFF; CDR3nt: TGTGCCAGCAGTCTCCGACAGGGTGGGAACACTGAAGCTTTCTTT
v_gene: TRBV12-3/TRBV12-4; abundance: many; j_gene: TRBJ2-2; d_gene: TRBD1; CDR3aa: CASSPRTGKGTGELFF; CDR3nt: TGTGCCAGCAGTCCGAGGACAGGGAAGGGCACCGGGGAGCTGTTTTTT
v_gene: TRBV6-5; abundance: .; j_gene: TRBJ2-3; d_gene: .; CDR3aa: CASSLVLPDDTQYF; CDR3nt: TGTGCCAGCAGTTTAGTTCTTCCTGACGATACGCAGTATTTT
v_gene: TRBV9; abundance: .; j_gene: TRBJ2-3; d_gene: TRBD2; CDR3aa: CASSGWTSGSTDTQYF; CDR3nt: TGTGCCAGCAGCGGATGGACTAGCGGGAGCACAGATACGCAGTATTTT
v_gene: TRBV7-3; abundance: .; j_gene: TRBJ1-3; d_gene: .; CDR3aa: CASSLVPGTGNTIYF; CDR3nt: TGTGCCAGCAGCTTAGTCCCAGGGACTGGAAACACCATATATTTT
v_gene: TRBV7-9; abundance: .; j_gene: TRBJ2-3; d_gene: TRBD2; CDR3aa: CASSLAAGAEDTQYF; CDR3nt: TGTGCCAGCAGCTTAGCAGCGGGGGCCGAAGATACGCAGTATTTT
v_gene: TRBV29-1; abundance: few; j_gene: TRBJ2-5; d_gene: TRBD1; CDR3aa: CSVPGTAQETQYF; CDR3nt: TGCAGCGTACCCGGGACAGCCCAAGAGACCCAGTACTTC
v_gene: TRBV5-8; abundance: few; j_gene: TRBJ2-7; d_gene: .; CDR3aa: CASSLYGGPYEQYF; CDR3nt: TGTGCCAGCAGCTTGTACGGGGGGCCCTACGAGCAGTACTTC
v_gene: TRBV6-5; abundance: .; j_gene: TRBJ1-2; d_gene: TRBD1; CDR3aa: CASKLTGVDYGYTF; CDR3nt: TGTGCCAGCAAACTGACAGGGGTGGACTATGGCTACACCTTC
v_gene: TRBV6-2/TRBV6-3; abundance: .; j_gene: TRBJ2-2; d_gene: TRBD2; CDR3aa: CASSLRGGEWNTGELFF; CDR3nt: TGTGCCAGCAGTTTGCGGGGGGGCGAATGGAACACCGGGGAGCTGTTTTTT
v_gene: TRBV6-5; abundance: few; j_gene: TRBJ1-2; d_gene: .; CDR3aa: CASTAGPGTSYGYTF; CDR3nt: TGTGCCAGCACAGCGGGTCCAGGGACCTCCTATGGCTACACCTTC
v_gene: TRBV5-4; abundance: .; j_gene: TRBJ2-6; d_gene: TRBD1; CDR3aa: CASSLAGTGETGANVLTF; CDR3nt: TGTGCCAGCAGCTTGGCCGGGACAGGGGAAACCGGGGCCAACGTCCTGACTTTC
v_gene: TRBV7-2; abundance: many; j_gene: TRBJ1-1; d_gene: .; CDR3aa: CASSSASHMNTEAFF; CDR3nt: TGTGCCAGCAGCTCGGCCTCCCACATGAACACTGAAGCTTTCTTT
v_gene: TRBV20-1; abundance: few; j_gene: TRBJ1-5; d_gene: .; CDR3aa: CSAKGHQSNSNQPQHF; CDR3nt: TGCAGTGCTAAAGGTCACCAGTCCAATAGCAATCAGCCCCAGCATTTT
v_gene: TRBV7-6; abundance: .; j_gene: TRBJ1-6; d_gene: .; CDR3aa: CASSASGDGYNSPLHF; CDR3nt: TGTGCCAGCAGCGCCTCGGGGGACGGATATAATTCACCCCTCCACTTT
v_gene: TRBV19; abundance: .; j_gene: TRBJ2-3; d_gene: .; CDR3aa: CASRTGGDTQYF; CDR3nt: TGTGCCAGTAGAACAGGCGGGGATACGCAGTATTTT
v_gene: TRBV12-3/TRBV12-4; abundance: .; j_gene: TRBJ1-2; d_gene: TRBD1; CDR3aa: CASSLDRGRLGYTF; CDR3nt: TGTGCCAGCAGTTTAGACAGGGGGCGACTTGGCTACACCTTC
v_gene: TRBV27; abundance: few; j_gene: TRBJ2-7; d_gene: TRBD1; CDR3aa: CASSLVRQGYEQYF; CDR3nt: TGTGCCAGCAGTCTCGTACGACAGGGATATGAGCAGTACTTC
v_gene: TRBV2; abundance: .; j_gene: TRBJ2-1; d_gene: TRBD1; CDR3aa: CASILPGTGTYNEQFF; CDR3nt: TGTGCCAGCATTCTTCCCGGGACAGGGACCTACAATGAGCAGTTCTTC
v_gene: TRBV28; abundance: .; j_gene: TRBJ1-1; d_gene: .; CDR3aa: CASSLGSLKQNTEAFF; CDR3nt: TGTGCCAGCAGTCTAGGGTCTCTCAAACAGAACACTGAAGCTTTCTTT
v_gene: TRBV6-1; abundance: .; j_gene: TRBJ1-1; d_gene: .; CDR3aa: CASEGGTMNTEAFF; CDR3nt: TGTGCCAGCGAGGGGGGAACCATGAACACTGAAGCTTTCTTT
v_gene: TRBV7-2; abundance: many; j_gene: TRBJ1-5; d_gene: .; CDR3aa: CASSRNPWNFNQPQHF; CDR3nt: TGTGCCAGCAGCCGAAATCCTTGGAACTTCAATCAGCCCCAGCATTTT
v_gene: TRBV6-6; abundance: .; j_gene: TRBJ2-1; d_gene: .; CDR3aa: CASIAYDNEQFF; CDR3nt: TGTGCCAGCATCGCGTACGACAATGAGCAGTTCTTC
v_gene: TRBV7-9; abundance: .; j_gene: TRBJ2-1; d_gene: TRBD2; CDR3aa: CASSLRAGDYNEQFF; CDR3nt: TGTGCCAGCAGCTTAAGAGCGGGGGACTACAATGAGCAGTTCTTC
v_gene: TRBV4-1; abundance: .; j_gene: TRBJ2-1; d_gene: .; CDR3aa: CASSQEGYEQFF; CDR3nt: TGCGCCAGCAGCCAAGAAGGGTATGAGCAGTTCTTC
v_gene: TRBV20-1; abundance: few; j_gene: TRBJ1-6; d_gene: TRBD1; CDR3aa: CSATVGDRASYNSPLHF; CDR3nt: TGCAGTGCTACCGTCGGGGACAGGGCTTCCTATAATTCACCCCTCCACTTT
v_gene: TRBV5-1; abundance: once; j_gene: TRBJ1-1; d_gene: .; CDR3aa: CASSLGRILNTEAFF; CDR3nt: TGCGCCAGCAGCTTGGGGCGGATATTGAACACTGAAGCTTTCTTT
v_gene: TRBV19; abundance: once; j_gene: TRBJ1-4; d_gene: .; CDR3aa: CASRIQTATNEKLFF; CDR3nt: TGTGCCAGTAGAATCCAGACAGCCACTAATGAAAAACTGTTTTTT
v_gene: TRBV7-7; abundance: .; j_gene: TRBJ2-1; d_gene: .; CDR3aa: CASSSGPSRGNEQFF; CDR3nt: TGTGCTAGCAGCTCCGGGCCCAGCAGGGGCAATGAGCAGTTCTTC
v_gene: TRBV4-3; abundance: .; j_gene: TRBJ2-1; d_gene: TRBD2; CDR3aa: CASSRSSGSVGDEQFF; CDR3nt: TGCGCCAGCAGCCGCAGTAGCGGGTCGGTTGGGGATGAGCAGTTCTTC
v_gene: TRBV13; abundance: .; j_gene: TRBJ2-1; d_gene: .; CDR3aa: CASSLGRRLYNEQFF; CDR3nt: TGTGCCAGCAGCTTAGGCCGCAGGCTGTACAATGAGCAGTTCTTC
v_gene: TRBV18; abundance: .; j_gene: TRBJ2-3; d_gene: TRBD2; CDR3aa: CASSPEGGGADTQYF; CDR3nt: TGTGCCAGCTCACCAGAGGGCGGGGGTGCAGATACGCAGTATTTT
v_gene: TRBV20-1; abundance: few; j_gene: TRBJ2-1; d_gene: .; CDR3aa: CSARDLPGSSYNEQFF; CDR3nt: TGCAGTGCTAGAGATCTACCAGGGAGCTCCTACAATGAGCAGTTCTTC
v_gene: TRBV13; abundance: few; j_gene: TRBJ2-1; d_gene: .; CDR3aa: CASSWGTGGVGYNEQFF; CDR3nt: TGTGCCAGCAGCTGGGGGACTGGGGGAGTCGGATACAATGAGCAGTTCTTC
v_gene: TRBV7-8; abundance: many; j_gene: TRBJ1-4; d_gene: TRBD1; CDR3aa: CASSSDRGNEKLFF; CDR3nt: TGTGCCAGCAGCTCGGACAGGGGGAATGAAAAACTGTTTTTT
v_gene: TRBV7-8; abundance: many; j_gene: TRBJ1-2; d_gene: TRBD1; CDR3aa: CASSLGQGVDGYTF; CDR3nt: TGTGCCAGCAGCTTAGGACAGGGCGTCGATGGCTACACCTTC
v_gene: TRBV5-8; abundance: .; j_gene: TRBJ1-5; d_gene: .; CDR3aa: CASSFGRFRHF; CDR3nt: TGTGCCAGCAGCTTCGGACGGTTTCGGCATTTT
v_gene: TRBV7-9; abundance: few; j_gene: TRBJ1-4; d_gene: .; CDR3aa: CASSVDRRNEKLFF; CDR3nt: TGTGCCAGCAGCGTGGACAGACGTAATGAAAAACTGTTTTTT